This T cell receptor beta chain was sequenced for a study of blood T cell repertoires in COVID-19. Study-wide background: Italy, Spain and the United States were the sources of the convalescent and acute COVID-19 samples. From T cells, B-cell-depleted T cells, or PBMCs came the material, which was cDNA or gDNA.

Germline CDR1 GTSNPN, CDR2 SVGIG (reference sequence). The CDR3 has 13 residues. Trimming left V 1 base short and J 4 bases short, with 8 bases between. Method: immunoSEQ multiplex PCR; TCRdb's copy keeps in-frame clones and lacks some. The sample records 300,000 to 400,000 clones, roughly 90% being singletons. The sample comprised peripheral blood. The chain combines TRBV30 with TRBJ2-1; weak D call: TRBD2 (6 bases). This TCR was sampled from a woman in her forties or fifties with active or convalescent COVID-19. CDR3 residues: CAWSGDSYNEQFF. DNA of the CDR3: TGTGCCTGGAGTGGGGACTCATACAATGAGCAGTTCTTC.